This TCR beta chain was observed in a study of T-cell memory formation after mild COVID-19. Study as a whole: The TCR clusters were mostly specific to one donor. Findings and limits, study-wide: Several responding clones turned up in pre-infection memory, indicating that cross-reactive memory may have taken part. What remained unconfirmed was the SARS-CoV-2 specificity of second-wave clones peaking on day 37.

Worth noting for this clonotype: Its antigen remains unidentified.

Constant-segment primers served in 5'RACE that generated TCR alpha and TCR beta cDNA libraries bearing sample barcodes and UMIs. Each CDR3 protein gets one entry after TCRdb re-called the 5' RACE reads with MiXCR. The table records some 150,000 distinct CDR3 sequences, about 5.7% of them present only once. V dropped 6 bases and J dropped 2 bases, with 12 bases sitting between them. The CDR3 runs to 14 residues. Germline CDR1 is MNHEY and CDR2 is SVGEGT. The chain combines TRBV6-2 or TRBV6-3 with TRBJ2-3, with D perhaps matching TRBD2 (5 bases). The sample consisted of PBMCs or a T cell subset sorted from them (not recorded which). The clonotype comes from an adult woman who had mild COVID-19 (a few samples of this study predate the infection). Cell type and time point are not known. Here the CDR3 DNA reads TGTGCCAGCAGCCGAGGACTCTACACAGATACGCAGTATTTT. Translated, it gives CASSRGLYTDTQYF.